Listed below are T cell receptor beta chains from one sample, sequenced in a study of shared clonotypes between healthy human individuals. Using immunoSEQ multiplex PCR, the repertoire was profiled, and TCRdb retains in-frame clones only, with some absent. Here the sample spans approximately 2,200,000 clones, 93% being singletons. The sequencing sample was made of naive CD8+ T cells from PBMCs. Receptors originate from a man between 18 and 29 years old in good health. Some clones in this sample may be carry-over from other donors' samples. The CDR3 runs from the conserved cysteine through the conserved F or W. Fields, in order: V gene, D gene, clone size, J gene, CDR3 protein, CDR3 DNA. The D gene is left open where the match is weak. Clone size is given for some rows only: seen once, a few or many times, or a class if the clone is expanded.

TRBV5-1,-,-,TRBJ2-3,CASRFGGLSIRTGTQYF,TGCGCCAGCAGATTTGGTGGATTATCCATCCGTACGGGTACGCAGTATTTT
TRBV5-1,-,once,TRBJ2-2,CASSLAGNGELFF,TGCGCCAGCAGCTTGGCGGGGAACGGGGAGCTGTTTTTT
TRBV7-9,-,-,TRBJ2-1,CASSLGGSEQFF,TGTGCCAGCAGCTTAGGAGGGAGTGAGCAGTTCTTC
TRBV15,TRBD2,-,TRBJ2-3,CATSRRSGSTDTQYF,TGTGCCACCAGCAGACGTAGCGGGAGCACAGATACGCAGTATTTT
TRBV9,TRBD1,-,TRBJ2-7,CASSLYRDSSYEQYF,TGTGCCAGCAGCCTCTACCGGGACAGCTCCTACGAGCAGTACTTC
TRBV5-1,TRBD2,-,TRBJ2-7,CASSLGLAGNYEQYF,TGCGCCAGCAGCCTGGGGCTAGCGGGTAACTACGAGCAGTACTTC
TRBV28,-,-,TRBJ2-5,CASSPFWGLREETQYF,TGTGCCAGCAGCCCATTTTGGGGCCTCCGGGAAGAGACCCAGTACTTC
TRBV2,-,-,TRBJ2-7,CASYGGQGARYEQYF,TGTGCCAGCTACGGAGGGCAGGGAGCGCGGTACGAGCAGTACTTC
TRBV7-9,-,-,TRBJ1-1,CASSPEGDTEAFF,TGTGCCAGCAGCCCAGAGGGGGACACTGAAGCTTTCTTT
TRBV7-3,-,few,TRBJ2-2,CASSWITGELFF,TGTGCCAGCAGCTGGATCACCGGGGAGCTGTTTTTT
TRBV5-1,-,-,TRBJ2-7,CASSSGERYEQYF,TGCGCCAGCAGCTCGGGGGAACGGTACGAGCAGTACTTC
TRBV28,TRBD1,-,TRBJ2-2,CATRNRQGGELFF,TGTGCCACCCGCAACCGACAGGGAGGGGAGCTGTTTTTT
TRBV6-1,TRBD2,-,TRBJ2-1,CASVRAGTEQFF,TGTGCCAGCGTCCGAGCGGGGACCGAGCAGTTCTTC
TRBV5-6,-,-,TRBJ2-1,CASSRGHGDEQFF,TGTGCCAGCAGCCGAGGACACGGCGATGAGCAGTTCTTC
TRBV7-9,-,once,TRBJ1-6,CASSLVSGARSPLHF,TGTGCCAGCAGCTTAGTGAGCGGGGCGCGTTCACCCCTCCACTTT
TRBV19,TRBD2,-,TRBJ2-2,CASIRTSGGNTGELFF,TGTGCCAGTATTCGGACTAGCGGGGGGAACACCGGGGAGCTGTTTTTT
TRBV25-1,-,-,TRBJ1-5,CASSDLDGQPQHF,TGTGCCAGCAGTGATCTCGACGGTCAGCCCCAGCATTTT
TRBV5-1,-,-,TRBJ2-7,CASSPRQEFSSYEQYF,TGCGCCAGCAGCCCACGACAGGAATTTAGCTCCTACGAGCAGTACTTC
TRBV28,TRBD2,-,TRBJ2-3,CATGTRGGLGDTQYF,TGTGCCACCGGAACTCGGGGGGGGCTGGGAGATACGCAGTATTTT
TRBV9,TRBD2,-,TRBJ2-7,CASSVATGGEQYF,TGTGCCAGCAGCGTAGCTACGGGGGGCGAGCAGTACTTC
TRBV7-9,TRBD2,-,TRBJ2-1,CASSVGLAGFFEQFF,TGTGCCAGCAGCGTGGGACTAGCGGGTTTTTTTGAGCAGTTCTTC
TRBV27,-,-,TRBJ2-1,CASSLWLKSSYNEQFF,TGTGCCAGCAGTTTATGGCTGAAGAGCTCCTACAATGAGCAGTTCTTC
TRBV7-2,-,-,TRBJ1-4,CASSFPSQEKLFF,TGTGCCAGCAGCTTCCCGTCGCAGGAAAAACTGTTTTTT
TRBV5-1,-,-,TRBJ2-1,CASSYRTSYNEQFF,TGCGCCAGCAGCTATAGAACATCCTACAATGAGCAGTTCTTC
TRBV10-3,-,-,TRBJ1-5,CAISALLIQTPGKFNQPQHF,TGTGCCATCAGTGCTTTATTGATACAAACCCCCGGGAAATTCAATCAGCCCCAGCATTTT
TRBV5-1,-,once,TRBJ1-1,CASSLGSGITEAFF,TGCGCCAGCAGCTTGGGCTCCGGGATCACTGAAGCTTTCTTT
TRBV7-3,TRBD1,-,TRBJ1-5,CASSLIGRWDSQWQGQPQHF,TGTGCCAGCAGCTTAATAGGCCGCTGGGACAGCCAGTGGCAGGGGCAGCCCCAGCATTTT